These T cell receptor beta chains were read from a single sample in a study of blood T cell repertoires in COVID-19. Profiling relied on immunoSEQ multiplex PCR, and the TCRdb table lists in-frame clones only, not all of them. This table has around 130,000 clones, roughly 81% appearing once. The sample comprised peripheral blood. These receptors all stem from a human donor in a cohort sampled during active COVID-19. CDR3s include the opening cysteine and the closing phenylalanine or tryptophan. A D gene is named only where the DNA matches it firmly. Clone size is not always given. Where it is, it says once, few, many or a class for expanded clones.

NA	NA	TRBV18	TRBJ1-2	CASSPVQGEGYTF	TGTGCCAGCTCACCGGTCCAGGGTGAGGGCTACACCTTC
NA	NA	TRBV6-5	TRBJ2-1	CASIDTEQFF	TGTGCCAGCATAGACACTGAGCAGTTCTTC
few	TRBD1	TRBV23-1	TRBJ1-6	CASSQKTGVGGYNSPLHF	TGCGCCAGCAGTCAAAAAACAGGGGTGGGGGGATATAATTCACCCCTCCACTTT
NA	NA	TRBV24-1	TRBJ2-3	CATPGGDSTDTQYF	TGTGCCACGCCCGGAGGTGATAGCACAGATACGCAGTATTTT
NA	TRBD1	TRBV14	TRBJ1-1	CASSQSGGSTEAFF	TGTGCCAGCAGCCAATCAGGGGGGAGCACTGAAGCTTTCTTT
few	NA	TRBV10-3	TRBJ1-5	CAISAEEYSNQPQHF	TGTGCCATCAGTGCTGAGGAATATAGCAATCAGCCCCAGCATTTT
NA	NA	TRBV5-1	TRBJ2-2	CASSFSVDGELFF	TGCGCCAGCAGCTTCTCGGTTGACGGGGAGCTGTTTTTT
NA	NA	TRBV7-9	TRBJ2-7	CASSGTRGAYEQYF	TGTGCCAGCAGCGGTACCAGGGGAGCCTACGAGCAGTACTTC
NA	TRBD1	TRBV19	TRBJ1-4	CASTPRDRGSEKLFF	TGTGCCAGCACCCCCCGGGACAGAGGTTCTGAAAAACTGTTTTTT
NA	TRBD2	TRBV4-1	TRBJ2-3	CASSQGRQREGTDTQYF	TGCGCCAGCAGCCAAGGGCGCCAGCGGGAGGGCACAGATACGCAGTATTTT
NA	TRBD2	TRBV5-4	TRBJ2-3	CASSVPTSGGAPDTQYF	TGTGCCAGCAGCGTCCCGACTAGCGGGGGCGCGCCGGATACGCAGTATTTT
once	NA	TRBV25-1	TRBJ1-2	CASCDGSSSNYGYTF	TGTGCCAGCTGTGATGGGAGCAGTAGTAACTATGGCTACACCTTC
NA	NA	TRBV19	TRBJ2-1	CATRQLPYNEQFF	TGTGCCACGAGACAGCTCCCCTACAATGAGCAGTTCTTC
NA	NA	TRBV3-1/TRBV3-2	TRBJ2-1	CASSHRQGGNNEQFF	TGTGCCAGCAGCCATAGGCAGGGAGGCAACAATGAGCAGTTCTTC
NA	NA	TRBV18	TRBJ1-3	CASSQPGRGISGNTIYF	TGTGCCAGCTCACAACCCGGGCGGGGGATCTCTGGAAACACCATATATTTT